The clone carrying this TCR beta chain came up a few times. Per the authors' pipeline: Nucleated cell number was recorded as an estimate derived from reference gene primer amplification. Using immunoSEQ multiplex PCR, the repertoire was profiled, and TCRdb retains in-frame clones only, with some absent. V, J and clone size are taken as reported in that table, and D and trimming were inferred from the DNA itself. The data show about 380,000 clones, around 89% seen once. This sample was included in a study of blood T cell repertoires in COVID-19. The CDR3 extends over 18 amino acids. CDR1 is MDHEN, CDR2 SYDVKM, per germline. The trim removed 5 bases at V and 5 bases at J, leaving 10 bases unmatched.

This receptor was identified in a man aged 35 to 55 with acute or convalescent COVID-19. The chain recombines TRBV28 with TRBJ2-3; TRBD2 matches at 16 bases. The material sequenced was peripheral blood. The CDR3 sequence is CASSKTLGTSGRGDTQYF. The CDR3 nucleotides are TGTGCCAGCAGTAAAACCCTCGGGACTAGCGGGAGGGGAGATACGCAGTATTTT.